Below are 14 T cell receptor beta chains sequenced from a single sample in a study of CD4 T cells in relation to SARS-CoV-2 and coronaviruses. These receptors' antigens are unknown. CD4+ T cells from unexposed donors were obtained before the COVID-19 pandemic (2011-2018). After approximately ten days of culture, CD4+ T cells were isolated. Some clones are missing from TCRdb's copy, which holds only in-frame ones; the method was immunoSEQ multiplex PCR. Of about 29,000 clones in the sample, over 60% were seen once. The sequencing sample was made of CD4+ T cells from PBMCs, cultured in vitro. These receptors all stem from a human donor in good health.

The chain carries TRBV7-2 and TRBJ2-3; D is unresolved. Looked up from germline, CDR1 is SGHTA and CDR2 is FQGNSA. V was clipped by 5 bases and J by 4 bases, with 13 bases between them. This CDR3 is built from 14 residues. CDR3 coding DNA: TGTGCCAGCAGCACTGGACGGGTTCCAGATACGCAGTATTTT. Its protein is CASSTGRVPDTQYF.

The V and J genes are TRBV7-8 and TRBJ1-5, with no clear D. The CDR3 extends over 19 amino acids. CDR1 and CDR2 (germline): SGHVS, FQNEAQ. The V end lost 1 base, the J end lost 0 bases, and 19 bases lay between the germline ends. This CDR3 reads CASSLGASAPSYSNQPQHF. CDR3 nucleotides: TGTGCCAGCAGCTTAGGTGCCAGCGCTCCTTCTTATAGCAATCAGCCCCAGCATTTT.

J is TRBJ2-2 and V is TRBV19; D is possibly TRBD1 or TRBD2 (7 bases each). The CDR3 contains 15 residues. The V gene lost 3 bases and the J gene lost 3 bases, with 11 bases spanning the gap. The germline gives CDR1 LNHDA, CDR2 SQIVND (reference sequence). CDR3: CASSMTGRDTGELFF. In DNA, the CDR3 is TGTGCCAGTAGTATGACAGGGAGGGACACCGGGGAGCTGTTTTTT.

The CDR3 loop reads CASSLYSDTQYF. In DNA form, the CDR3 reads TGTGCCAGCAGCTTATACTCAGATACGCAGTATTTT. This chain links TRBV7-6 with TRBJ2-3; D uncertain. V gave up 2 bases and J gave up 4 bases, with 4 bases separating them. Germline V lookup: CDR1 SGHVS, CDR2 FNYEAQ. This CDR3 is 12 amino acids long.

This chain joins TRBV6-5 and TRBJ2-7, with 9 nucleotides matching TRBD2. The trim removed 5 bases at V and 1 base at J, leaving 6 bases unmatched. Germline V gene lookup returns CDR1 MNHEY and CDR2 SVGAGI. This CDR3 spans 15 amino acids. In nucleotides, the CDR3 is TGTGCCAGCAGTCGCGGCGGGAGGGTATCCTACGAGCAGTACTTC. Encoded protein: CASSRGGRVSYEQYF.

This chain links TRBV5-1 with TRBJ2-1; a weak D match, TRBD2 (5 bases). This CDR3 spans 15 amino acids. V lost 7 bases and J 4 bases, leaving 18 bases between the germline ends. In germline, CDR1 is SGHRS, CDR2 YFSETQ. The CDR3 region has the DNA TGCGCCAGCGGGGAGATGGCTTATTTGTACAATGAGCAGTTCTTC. Translated, it gives CASGEMAYLYNEQFF.

The J gene is TRBJ2-3, the V gene TRBV3-1 (or the pseudogene TRBV3-2); D gene ambiguous. The CDR3 has 14 residues. Trimming took 2 bases from V and 7 from J, leaving 13 bases between them. Germline CDR1 is LGHDT and CDR2 is YNNKEL (reference sequence). Written as DNA, the CDR3 is TGTGCCAGCAGCCAAAGTGGGGTGGGGAATACGCAGTATTTT. This encodes CASSQSGVGNTQYF.

The chain couples TRBV18 to TRBJ2-7, with D perhaps TRBD2 (6 bases). The CDR3 runs to 13 residues. V lost 1 base and J lost 9, with 13 bases in between. From germline, CDR1 is KGHSH and CDR2 LQKENI. CDR3 DNA: TGTGCCAGCTCACCACAGGCGGGAAAAGGGCAGTACTTC. This translates into CASSPQAGKGQYF. Full variable domain (missing parts from reference TRBV18 and TRBJ2-7): NAGVMQNPRHLVRRRGQEARLRCSPMKGHSHVYWYRQLPEEGLKFMVYLQKENIIDESGMPKERFSAEFPKEGPSILRIQQVVRGDSAAYFCASSPQAGKGQYFGPGTRLTVT.

This chain uses TRBV11-3 with TRBJ2-3, with D possibly being TRBD1 (5 bases). With 3 bases removed from V and 0 bases from J, the gap between germline ends came to 7 bases. The CDR3 consists of 14 residues. From germline, CDR1 is SGHNT and CDR2 YENEEA. CDR3 in DNA: TGTGCCAGCAGCTTGACAGCCAGCACAGATACGCAGTATTTT. It specifies CASSLTASTDTQYF.

The chain couples TRBV13 to TRBJ1-2; the match to TRBD1 covers 10 bases. The V gene's germline CDR1 is PRHDT and CDR2 FYEKMQ (reference sequence). This CDR3 contains 15 residues. With 5 bases clipped from V and 7 bases from J, the junction kept 10 bases outside the gene matches. CDR3 nucleotides: TGTGCCAGCAGCCTATCCGGGACAGGGGTCGGTGGCTACACCTTC. Its protein product is CASSLSGTGVGGYTF.

This chain links TRBV2 with TRBJ1-3; possible D gene TRBD1, 5 bases. In germline, CDR1 is SNHLY, CDR2 FYNNEI. CDR3 length: 16 amino acids. V shed 3 bases and J shed 3 bases, with 15 bases lying between them. Here the CDR3 reads CASSDQGGVVGNTIYF. The CDR3 DNA sequence: TGTGCCAGCAGTGACCAGGGAGGGGTTGTTGGAAACACCATATATTTT.

The chain is built from TRBV5-4 and TRBJ2-5; 10 bases are shared with TRBD2. Germline lookup yields CDR1 SGHNT and CDR2 YYREEE (reference sequence). V trimming: 0 bases; J trimming: 4 bases; junction bases outside the gene matches: 6. The CDR3 spans 16 residues. DNA of the CDR3: TGTGCCAGCAGCTTGGTGGCTAGCGGGGGACGAGAGACCCAGTACTTC. This sequence encodes CASSLVASGGRETQYF.

The rearrangement links TRBV7-2 to TRBJ2-1; D uncertain. V was pared by 5 bases and J by 5 bases, with 10 bases between. The CDR3 spans 13 residues. Germline CDR1 reads SGHTA; CDR2 reads FQGNSA. CDR3: CASSPSHNNEQFF. The CDR3 nucleotides read TGTGCCAGCAGCCCCTCCCATAACAATGAGCAGTTCTTC.

This rearrangement joins TRBV11-1 to TRBJ2-2; 9 bases agree with TRBD2. The CDR3 covers 15 residues. Germline V lookup: CDR1 SGHAT, CDR2 FQDESV (reference sequence). Germline trimming cut 6 bases from V and 5 bases from J; bases unmatched to any gene: 7. Here the CDR3 DNA reads TGTGCCAGCAGGGCGGGACTAGCCCGGACCGGGGAGCTGTTTTTT. The encoded protein is CASRAGLARTGELFF.